This is a list of T cell receptor beta chains from one sample in a study of T-cell reconstitution after alpha-beta-depleted transplantation in children. TCRdb used MiXCR to reprocess the PCR reads, holding one entry per CDR3 protein. The sample has roughly 570,000 distinct CDR3 sequences, roughly 30% seen once. Sequenced here: PBMCs, sampled before TCRalphabeta/CD19-depleted stem cell transplant. The receptor source for this set is a boy younger than two with Wiskott-Aldrich syndrome, due to receive a stem cell transplant. CDR3s include the opening cysteine and the closing phenylalanine or tryptophan. Fields, in order: CDR3 protein, CDR3 DNA, clone size, D gene, J gene, V gene. D genes are given only for firm matches. Clone size is shown for a subset of rows, as once, few, many or a class of expanded clone.

CDR3 protein: CASGPLGYGELFF
CDR3 DNA: TGTGCCAGCGGACCCTTGGGGTACGGGGAGCTGTTTTTT
clone size: -
D gene: -
J gene: TRBJ2-2
V gene: TRBV6-5

CDR3 protein: CASSSRTGVTDTQYF
CDR3 DNA: TGTGCCAGCAGCTCCCGGACAGGGGTCACAGATACGCAGTATTTT
clone size: -
D gene: TRBD1
J gene: TRBJ2-3
V gene: TRBV9

CDR3 protein: CASRRLNLGWLPYEQYF
CDR3 DNA: TGCGCCAGCCGTCGACTCAACCTAGGCTGGCTTCCCTACGAGCAGTACTTC
clone size: -
D gene: -
J gene: TRBJ2-7
V gene: TRBV10-1

CDR3 protein: CASTWTGSGELFF
CDR3 DNA: TGCGCCAGCACCTGGACAGGGTCCGGGGAGCTGTTTTTT
clone size: few
D gene: TRBD1
J gene: TRBJ2-2
V gene: TRBV5-1

CDR3 protein: CASSVATSTYEQYF
CDR3 DNA: TGTGCCAGCAGCGTGGCAACGTCGACCTACGAGCAGTACTTC
clone size: once
D gene: -
J gene: TRBJ2-7
V gene: TRBV9

CDR3 protein: CASRRTANTGELFF
CDR3 DNA: TGTGCCAGCAGACGGACAGCGAACACCGGGGAGCTGTTTTTT
clone size: -
D gene: -
J gene: TRBJ2-2
V gene: TRBV2

CDR3 protein: CSARDVKWGEQYF
CDR3 DNA: TGCAGTGCTAGAGATGTGAAGTGGGGCGAGCAGTACTTC
clone size: few
D gene: -
J gene: TRBJ2-7
V gene: TRBV20-1

CDR3 protein: CATSRDDYRGTDTQYF
CDR3 DNA: TGTGCCACCAGCAGAGATGACTACCGGGGCACAGATACGCAGTATTTT
clone size: -
D gene: -
J gene: TRBJ2-3
V gene: TRBV15

CDR3 protein: CASSLVSGTSYEQYF
CDR3 DNA: TGTGCCAGCAGCTTAGTCTCGGGAACGTCCTACGAGCAGTACTTC
clone size: -
D gene: -
J gene: TRBJ2-7
V gene: TRBV7-8

CDR3 protein: CASKTEGDPQFF
CDR3 DNA: TGTGCCAGCAAAACGGAGGGGGACCCTCAGTTCTTC
clone size: -
D gene: -
J gene: TRBJ2-1
V gene: TRBV2

CDR3 protein: CSARSRRSYEQYF
CDR3 DNA: TGCAGTGCTAGAAGCAGGAGGTCCTACGAGCAGTACTTC
clone size: once
D gene: -
J gene: TRBJ2-7
V gene: TRBV20-1

CDR3 protein: CASSLQTDTNEQFF
CDR3 DNA: TGTGCCAGCAGCTTACAGACGGACACCAATGAGCAGTTCTTC
clone size: -
D gene: -
J gene: TRBJ2-1
V gene: TRBV6-5

CDR3 protein: CASRFVLGTEAFF
CDR3 DNA: TGTGCCAGCAGGTTCGTACTGGGCACTGAAGCTTTCTTT
clone size: few
D gene: -
J gene: TRBJ1-1
V gene: TRBV12-3/TRBV12-4

CDR3 protein: CASSLADYYEQYF
CDR3 DNA: TGCGCCAGCAGCTTGGCGGACTACTACGAGCAGTACTTC
clone size: -
D gene: -
J gene: TRBJ2-7
V gene: TRBV5-1

CDR3 protein: CASSLDQGADTEAFF
CDR3 DNA: TGCGCCAGCAGCTTGGATCAGGGAGCGGACACTGAAGCTTTCTTT
clone size: few
D gene: -
J gene: TRBJ1-1
V gene: TRBV5-1

CDR3 protein: CSVEDVRGQETQYF
CDR3 DNA: TGCAGCGTTGAAGATGTCAGGGGGCAAGAGACCCAGTACTTC
clone size: -
D gene: TRBD1
J gene: TRBJ2-5
V gene: TRBV29-1

CDR3 protein: CASSIRTGGDEKLFF
CDR3 DNA: TGCGCCAGCAGCATCCGGACAGGGGGAGATGAAAAACTGTTTTTT
clone size: few
D gene: TRBD1
J gene: TRBJ1-4
V gene: TRBV5-1

CDR3 protein: CASSSLGGGSEYTF
CDR3 DNA: TGTGCCAGCAGCTCCCTAGGGGGTGGCTCCGAGTACACCTTC
clone size: -
D gene: -
J gene: TRBJ1-2
V gene: TRBV28

CDR3 protein: CASSWGLITGELFF
CDR3 DNA: TGTGCCAGCAGCTGGGGACTGATCACCGGGGAGCTGTTTTTT
clone size: -
D gene: -
J gene: TRBJ2-2
V gene: TRBV7-7